The rows below give T cell receptor beta chains drawn from one sample of a study of CD8+CD57+ T cells in acquired aplastic anemia. TCRdb re-analysed the reads in MiXCR, keeping a single row per CDR3 protein. The sample holds 450,000 to 600,000 distinct CDR3 sequences, more than 25% seen once. The sequenced material came from sorted CD4+, CD8+, or CD8+CD57+ T cells (not recorded which) from PBMCs. These TCRs come from a human donor with aplastic anemia. Each CDR3 is given with its conserved first and last residue.

j_gene: TRBJ1-4; len: 15; v_gene: TRBV7-2; CDR3aa: CASSLYRRRDEKLFF
j_gene: TRBJ1-6; len: 15; v_gene: TRBV19; CDR3aa: CASSKLDLPNSPLHF
j_gene: TRBJ2-6; len: 18; v_gene: TRBV29-1; CDR3aa: CSVPKGDSAAIGANVLTF
j_gene: TRBJ2-1; len: 12; v_gene: TRBV20-1; CDR3aa: CSAREGDNEQFF
j_gene: TRBJ1-5; len: 16; v_gene: TRBV24-1; CDR3aa: CATSDTRTVSNQPQHF
j_gene: TRBJ2-1; len: 13; v_gene: TRBV2; CDR3aa: CASSDSGGLEQFF
j_gene: TRBJ1-3; len: 13; v_gene: TRBV6-1; CDR3aa: CASRAHSGNTIYF
j_gene: TRBJ2-3; len: 15; v_gene: TRBV5-1; CDR3aa: CASSLDGRGTDTQYF
j_gene: TRBJ1-1; len: 14; v_gene: TRBV19; CDR3aa: CASTWGPWDTEAFF
j_gene: TRBJ2-7; len: 15; v_gene: TRBV7-2; CDR3aa: CASSVRQGSSYEQYF
j_gene: TRBJ2-5; len: 13; v_gene: TRBV20-1; CDR3aa: CSAKTGSQETQYF
j_gene: TRBJ2-7; len: 12; v_gene: TRBV2; CDR3aa: CASSSDRFEQYF
j_gene: TRBJ1-1; len: 15; v_gene: TRBV5-1; CDR3aa: CASSGIPGMNTEAFF
j_gene: TRBJ1-1; len: 16; v_gene: TRBV20-1; CDR3aa: CSARYTNFAMNTEAFF
j_gene: TRBJ1-2; len: 14; v_gene: TRBV20-1; CDR3aa: CSASRTGGTYGYTF
j_gene: TRBJ2-5; len: 15; v_gene: TRBV7-9; CDR3aa: CASSGSGQSKETQYF
j_gene: TRBJ1-4; len: 12; v_gene: TRBV5-5; CDR3aa: CASSLGGAVEFF
j_gene: TRBJ2-7; len: 17; v_gene: TRBV10-3; CDR3aa: CAISGLASGTAYNEQYF
j_gene: TRBJ1-2; len: 15; v_gene: TRBV2; CDR3aa: CASPKQGLANYGYTF
j_gene: TRBJ2-1; len: 16; v_gene: TRBV20-1; CDR3aa: CSAEGVSGLGGNEQFF
j_gene: TRBJ1-4; len: 15; v_gene: TRBV7-6; CDR3aa: CASSNTGALSEKLFF
j_gene: TRBJ2-2; len: 15; v_gene: TRBV5-1; CDR3aa: CASSLDGFTPGELFF
j_gene: TRBJ2-7; len: 16; v_gene: TRBV11-1; CDR3aa: CASSLWPVTGNYEQYF
j_gene: TRBJ2-1; len: 13; v_gene: TRBV25-1; CDR3aa: CASSPFPLSEQFF
j_gene: TRBJ2-7; len: 11; v_gene: TRBV2; CDR3aa: CASSEVGEQYF
j_gene: TRBJ1-2; len: 16; v_gene: TRBV4-2; CDR3aa: CASSPIRQGFDYGYTF
j_gene: TRBJ1-3; len: 18; v_gene: TRBV10-3; CDR3aa: CAISESREGTGNGNTIYF
j_gene: TRBJ2-4; len: 15; v_gene: TRBV29-1; CDR3aa: CASSQYRDIKNIQYF
j_gene: TRBJ2-2; len: 18; v_gene: TRBV7-9; CDR3aa: CASSLDLKTGTNTGELFF
j_gene: TRBJ2-7; len: 14; v_gene: TRBV3-1; CDR3aa: CASTSHGGLYEQYF
j_gene: TRBJ2-6; len: 19; v_gene: TRBV2; CDR3aa: CASSEAPWLVGSGANVLTF
j_gene: TRBJ2-7; len: 15; v_gene: TRBV5-1; CDR3aa: CASRSGTGTFYEQYF
j_gene: TRBJ1-4; len: 16; v_gene: TRBV14; CDR3aa: CASSQGGSGIAEKLFF
j_gene: TRBJ2-7; len: 16; v_gene: TRBV7-9; CDR3aa: CASSTTIAGGPDEQYF
j_gene: TRBJ2-2; len: 15; v_gene: TRBV6-1; CDR3aa: CACRPTSANTGELFF
j_gene: TRBJ2-1; len: 14; v_gene: TRBV5-1; CDR3aa: CASSLVLSYNEQFF
j_gene: TRBJ2-4; len: 15; v_gene: TRBV14; CDR3aa: CASSQGGRGQNIQYF
j_gene: TRBJ1-1; len: 12; v_gene: TRBV2; CDR3aa: CASSDSNTEAFF
j_gene: TRBJ2-3; len: 17; v_gene: TRBV6-1; CDR3aa: CASRETIWTASTDTQYF
j_gene: TRBJ1-1; len: 14; v_gene: TRBV7-9; CDR3aa: CASSSDRGGTETFF